Here is one TCR beta chain with its context. This record comes from a study of blood T cell repertoires in COVID-19. Clones were sequenced by immunoSEQ multiplex PCR, and TCRdb holds only the in-frame ones, with some missing. Of approximately 220,000 clones listed, 86% are singletons. Germline assignment: CDR1 SQVTM and CDR2 ANQGSEA. The CDR3 spans 13 residues. V was cut by 0 bases and J by 1 base, with 6 bases left in between. This clonotype originated in a woman aged 25 to 45 who had been exposed to COVID-19. Sequencing input: PBMCs or T cells enriched from blood (not recorded which). The chain links TRBV29-1 to TRBJ1-2; D unresolved. In DNA, the CDR3 is TGCAGCGTTGAAGAGGGGAGTAACTATGGCTACACCTTC. It translates to CSVEEGSNYGYTF.